This TCR beta chain was documented in a study of shared clonotypes between healthy human individuals. On the study more broadly: Every donor yielded three CD4 naive, three CD4 memory, two CD8 naive and one CD8 memory plate. General study results and limits: The study found lower generation probabilities in non-shared clonotypes than in those shared by all four donors. Larger richness was generally estimated for naive than memory subsets.

Germline CDR1 and CDR2: MNHNS and SASEGT. V lost 4 bases to trimming and J lost 9 bases, with 18 bases between them. The CDR3 is 14 amino acids. On this clone itself: Its target is unknown.

TCRdb's copy holds only in-frame clones and misses some; the assay was immunoSEQ multiplex PCR. Of about 770,000 clones listed, roughly 72% are singletons. The chain carries TRBV6-1 and TRBJ1-2; maybe TRBD1 (6 bases). Source material: memory CD4+ T cells sorted from blood. The subset was: CD45RA-negative fraction. The source of this sequence is a woman aged 30 to 39 in good health. CDR3 DNA: TGTGCCAGCAGTGCCGACAGGTCTATGACGAGCTACACCTTC. Its protein product is CASSADRSMTSYTF.